The T cell receptor beta chain under discussion was sequenced for a study of spatial heterogeneity in lung cancer. Study-level results: Mutation tallies in tumors tracked expanded intratumoral alpha and beta TCR counts.

This clonotype is medium-sized by share. Its matching antigen is unknown. The time point was: sample taken at primary tumor resection. Donation came from some 72 patients with untreated early-stage non-small cell lung cancer. V shed 8 bases, J shed 3 bases, and the junction held 7 bases outside the gene matches. CDR3 length equals 15 residues. Germline CDR1 MNHNY, CDR2 SVGAGI (reference sequence). All TCR cDNA molecules were individually tagged with a unique molecular identifier. MiXCR, run by TCRdb on the 5' RACE reads, gives a single entry per CDR3 protein. This table holds 2,100 or so distinct CDR3 sequences, 8.4% found once.

The sequences come from lung tumor tissue, collected at surgery. This TCR was recovered from a male donor with early-stage non-small cell lung cancer. This chain joins TRBV6-6 and TRBJ2-2; 9 bases align to TRBD1. CDR3 in DNA: TGTGCCAGCCTTCCAGGGACAGGGTACACCGGGGAGCTGTTTTTT. It codes for CASLPGTGYTGELFF.